This TCR beta chain stems from a study of beta chain features in type 1 diabetes. General study findings and limits: Researchers report that Type 1 diabetes patients had moderately but significantly shorter TCRB CDR3s across all four CD4+ subsets.

Of note for this clone: The antigen remains unidentified.

V was clipped by 6 bases and J by 4 bases, with 17 bases between them. The CDR3 loop spans 15 amino acids. The germline CDR1 and CDR2 sequences are MDHEN and SYDVKM. Sequencing targeted expressed TCRB transcripts, as all isolated RNA had been reverse transcribed. Produced via immunoSEQ multiplex PCR; TCRdb's table is partial and in-frame only. The sample holds some 220,000 clones, 9.5% to 13% seen once. The sequence was collected from a man between 18 and 35 years old in good health. Sequencing was performed on central memory CD4+ T cells from blood. The chain joins TRBV28 to TRBJ2-3; tentatively, D is TRBD2 (6 bases). Written as DNA, the CDR3 is TGTGCCAGCAGCACCCCGTGGAGGGCAGCAGATACGCAGTATTTT. Translated: CASSTPWRAADTQYF.